This T cell receptor (beta chain) was sequenced during a study of blood T cell repertoires in COVID-19 (dated by TCRdb to the early 2020s). Describing the broader study: Samples covering the acute and convalescent phases of COVID-19 were provided by collaborators in the United States, Italy and Spain. The samples were drawn from two sources: the first 160 participants of the ongoing ImmuneRACE study, and some 1,300 subjects contributed by 6 global collaborators. The dataset comprised deeply sampled blood TCRbeta repertoires from subjects exposed to, actively infected with, or recovered from COVID-19. Sample metadata almost always included a de-identified subject ID, COVID-19 status, age in years and sex. The prospective study material was composed of cDNA or gDNA derived from T cells, B-cell-depleted T cells, or PBMCs. Where available, HLA class I and class II types were obtained from metadata supplied by the sample provider rather than from assay-based typing. A freely available public database, intended as a resource for researchers studying the immune response to SARS-CoV-2, is where the repertoires were released. Study-wide conclusions, independent of this receptor: The amount of clinical and demographic metadata varied by source and participant and was provided uncurated.

Comment on this clone: Which antigen it targets is not known. No much larger clone is present one base from it, and per-base qualities are unavailable.

The collaborating institutions used their own protocols to collect whole blood in K2EDTA tubes. For TCRbeta analysis, collaborators shipped samples as frozen whole blood, isolated PBMCs, or DNA extracted from either of those sample types. TCRbeta CDR3 regions were amplified from genomic DNA using the immunoSEQ Assay, a bias-controlled multiplex PCR. The source study handled its data this way. Nucleated cell counts per sample were estimated from amplification of reference gene primers within the assay. To quantify the absolute abundance of each unique TCRbeta CDR3 rearrangement, sequence reads were collapsed and filtered. For each sample, productive Simpson clonality was calculated by taking the square root of Simpson's diversity index across productive rearrangements. Entries here come from immuneACCESS through TCRdb and include only in-frame sequences with V and J called. Some clones fail to appear in such tables; in the studies checked, an unresolved V gene covers under half of the shortfall, and the cause of the remainder is unknown. Clone size and the V and J calls come from that table; the DNA yielded D and trimming. The sample data list about 210,000 clones, and around nine tenths of these were observed just once. Of the sample, just over 0.7% is held by the ten largest clones.

According to the germline V gene, CDR1 reads SGHRS and CDR2 reads YFSETQ. The CDR3 sequence holds 15 residues, the cysteine and phenylalanine included. The CDR3 DNA has 45 bases and is translated from base 1. Trimming takes 5 bases from V and 0 bases from J, and the germline ends sit 15 bases apart. The sequencing sample was made of peripheral blood. The rearranged segments are TRBV5-1 and TRBJ2-7, with TRBD1 perhaps the D gene, on 5 matching bases. The receptor comes from a man aged 40-55 years with acute or convalescent COVID-19. The CDR3 amino acid sequence is: CASSLYQGLSYEQYF. Read as DNA, the sequence is TGCGCCAGCAGTCTCTACCAGGGTCTCTCCTACGAGCAGTACTTC.